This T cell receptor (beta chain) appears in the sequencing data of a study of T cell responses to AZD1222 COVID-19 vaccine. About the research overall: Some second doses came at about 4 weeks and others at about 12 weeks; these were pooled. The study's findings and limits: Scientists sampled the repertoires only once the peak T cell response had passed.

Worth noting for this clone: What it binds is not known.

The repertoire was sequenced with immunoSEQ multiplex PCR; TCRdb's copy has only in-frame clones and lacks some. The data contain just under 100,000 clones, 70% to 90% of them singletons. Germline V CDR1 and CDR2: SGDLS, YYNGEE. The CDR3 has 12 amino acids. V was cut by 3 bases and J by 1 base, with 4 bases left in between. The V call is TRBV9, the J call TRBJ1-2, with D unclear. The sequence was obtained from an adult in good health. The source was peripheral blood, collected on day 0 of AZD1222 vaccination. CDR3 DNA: TGTGCCAGCAGCGGATTTAACTATGGCTACACCTTC. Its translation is CASSGFNYGYTF.